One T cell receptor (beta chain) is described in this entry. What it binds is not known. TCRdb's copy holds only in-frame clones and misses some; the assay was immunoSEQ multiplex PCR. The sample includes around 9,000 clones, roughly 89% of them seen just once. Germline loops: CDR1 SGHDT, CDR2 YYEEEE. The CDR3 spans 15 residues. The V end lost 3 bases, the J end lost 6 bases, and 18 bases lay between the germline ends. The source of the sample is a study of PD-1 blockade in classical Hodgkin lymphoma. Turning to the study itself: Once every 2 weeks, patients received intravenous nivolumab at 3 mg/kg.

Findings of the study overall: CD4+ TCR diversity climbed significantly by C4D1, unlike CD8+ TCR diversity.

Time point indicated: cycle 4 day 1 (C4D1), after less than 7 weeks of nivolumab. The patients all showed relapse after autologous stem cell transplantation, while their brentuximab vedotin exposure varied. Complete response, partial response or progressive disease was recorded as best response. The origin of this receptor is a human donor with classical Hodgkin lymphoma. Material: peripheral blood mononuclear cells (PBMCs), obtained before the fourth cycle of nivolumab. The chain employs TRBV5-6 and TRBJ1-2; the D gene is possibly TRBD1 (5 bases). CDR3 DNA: TGTGCCAGCAGCTCAGAGGGGAGAGGGCCCCATGGCTACACCTTC. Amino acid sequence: CASSSEGRGPHGYTF.